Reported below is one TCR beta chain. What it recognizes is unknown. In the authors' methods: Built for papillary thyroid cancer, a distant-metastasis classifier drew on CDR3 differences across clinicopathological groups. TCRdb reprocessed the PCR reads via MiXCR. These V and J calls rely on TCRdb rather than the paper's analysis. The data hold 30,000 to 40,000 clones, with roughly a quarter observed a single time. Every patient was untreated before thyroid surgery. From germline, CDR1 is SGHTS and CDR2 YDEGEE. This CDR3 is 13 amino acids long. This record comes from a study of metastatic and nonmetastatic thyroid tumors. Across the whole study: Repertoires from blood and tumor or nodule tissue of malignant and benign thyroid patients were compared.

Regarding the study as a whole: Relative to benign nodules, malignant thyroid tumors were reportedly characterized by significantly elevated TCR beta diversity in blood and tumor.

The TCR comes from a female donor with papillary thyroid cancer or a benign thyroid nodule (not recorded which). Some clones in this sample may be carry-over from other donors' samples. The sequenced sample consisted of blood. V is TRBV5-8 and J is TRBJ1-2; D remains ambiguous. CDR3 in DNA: TGTGCAAACACCCCCCTCGGGTCGGGGGGCTACACCTTC. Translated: CANTPLGSGGYTF. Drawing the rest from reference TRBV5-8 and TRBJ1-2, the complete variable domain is EAGVTQSPTHLIKTRGQQATLRCSPISGHTSVYWYQQALGLGLQFLLWYDEGEERNRGNFPPRFSGRQFPNYSSELNVNALELEDSALYLCANTPLGSGGYTFGSGTRLTVV.